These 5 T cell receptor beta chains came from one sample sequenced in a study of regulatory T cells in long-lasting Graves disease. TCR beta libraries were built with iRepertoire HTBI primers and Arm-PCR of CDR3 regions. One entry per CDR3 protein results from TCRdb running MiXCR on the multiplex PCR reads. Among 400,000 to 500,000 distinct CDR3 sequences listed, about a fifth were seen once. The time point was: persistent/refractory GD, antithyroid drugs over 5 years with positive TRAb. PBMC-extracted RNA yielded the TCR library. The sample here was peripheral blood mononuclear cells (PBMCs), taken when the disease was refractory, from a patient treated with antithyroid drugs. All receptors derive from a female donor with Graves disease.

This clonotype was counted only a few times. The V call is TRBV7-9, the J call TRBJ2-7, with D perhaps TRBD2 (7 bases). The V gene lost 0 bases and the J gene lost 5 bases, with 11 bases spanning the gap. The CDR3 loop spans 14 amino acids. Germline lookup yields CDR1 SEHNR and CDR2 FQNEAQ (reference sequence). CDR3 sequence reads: CASSLAIGGDEQYF. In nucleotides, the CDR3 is TGTGCCAGCAGCTTAGCGATAGGGGGGGACGAGCAGTACTTC. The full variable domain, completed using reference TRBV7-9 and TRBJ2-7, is DTGVSQNPRHKITKRGQNVTFRCDPISEHNRLYWYRQTLGQGPEFLTYFQNEAQLEKSRLLSDRFSAERPKGSFSTLEIQRTEQGDSAMYLCASSLAIGGDEQYFGPGTRLTVT.

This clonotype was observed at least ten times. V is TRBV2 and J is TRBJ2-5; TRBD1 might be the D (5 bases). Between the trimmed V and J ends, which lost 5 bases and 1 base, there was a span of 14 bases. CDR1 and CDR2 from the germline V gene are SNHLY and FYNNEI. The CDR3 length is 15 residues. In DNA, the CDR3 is TGTGCCAGCAGTAGAAATTCAGGGTTCCAAGAGACCCAGTACTTC. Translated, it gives CASSRNSGFQETQYF. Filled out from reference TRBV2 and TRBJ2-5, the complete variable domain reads EPEVTQTPSHQVTQMGQEVILRCVPISNHLYFYWYRQILGQKVEFLVSFYNNEISEKSEIFDDQFSVERPDGSNFTLKIRSTKLEDSAMYFCASSRNSGFQETQYFGPGTRLLVL.

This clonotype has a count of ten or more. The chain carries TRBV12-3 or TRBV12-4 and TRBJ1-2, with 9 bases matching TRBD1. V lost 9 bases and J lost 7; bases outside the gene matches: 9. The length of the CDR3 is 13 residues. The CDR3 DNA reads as TGTGCCAGTCAGGGCCGGGACAGGGTTGGCTACACCTTC. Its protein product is CASQGRDRVGYTF.

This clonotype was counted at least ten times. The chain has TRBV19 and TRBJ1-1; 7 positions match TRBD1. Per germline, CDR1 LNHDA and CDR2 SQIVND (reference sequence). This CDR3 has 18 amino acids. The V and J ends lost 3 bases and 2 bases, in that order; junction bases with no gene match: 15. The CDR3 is CASSMPTGTASVNTEAFF. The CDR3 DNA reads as TGTGCCAGTAGTATGCCCACCGGGACAGCCTCGGTTAACACTGAAGCTTTCTTT.

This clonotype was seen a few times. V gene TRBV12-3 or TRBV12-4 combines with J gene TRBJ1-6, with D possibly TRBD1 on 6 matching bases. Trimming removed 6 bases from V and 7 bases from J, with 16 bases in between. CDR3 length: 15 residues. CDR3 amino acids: CASRRAGGENSPLHF. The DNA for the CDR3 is TGTGCCAGCAGGAGGGCCGGGGGCGAGAATTCACCCCTCCACTTT.